This T cell receptor beta chain was retrieved from a study of T cell responses to AZD1222 COVID-19 vaccine (dated by TCRdb to the early 2020s). In the study overall: A total of over 230 trial participants underwent TCR sequencing, of whom 207 received two doses of AZD1222 and 26 received two doses of the MenACWY control vaccine. Trial participants were enrolled into age subgroups of 18-55, 56-69 and 70-plus years, which contained about 150, 28 and 57 TCR-sequenced participants, respectively. Broader findings and caveats from the paper: Spike-specific TCR breadth and depth rose significantly after two AZD1222 doses compared with day 0 and with MenACWY recipients. Because no day 14 peak-response samples were available, repertoires were characterized only after the peak T cell response. Only a handful of AZD1222 recipients were SARS-CoV-2 seropositive at baseline, limiting conclusions about previously exposed vaccinees. Participants were mostly white British, with more females than males. The authors suggested clonal diversity may have been underestimated. Nearly half of unique spike-specific TCRs reportedly recognized epitopes outside regions mutated in the B.1.351 and B.1.1.7 variants. In the small 56-69-year group, the increase in depth fell short of significance, most likely because of low power. The vaccine-associated CD4 TCRs covered the entire spike protein, and the dominant responses fell in regions 160-218 and 743-854.

The CDR3 regions of human TCRbeta chains were subjected to immunosequencing. For the original study's pipeline: Repertoire TCRs were matched against a reference library of SARS-CoV-2-specific TCRs generated with the MIRA antigen-specificity platform. Breadth was defined as the fraction of unique TCRs that were SARS-CoV-2-associated. Depth was defined as the fraction of total T cells that were SARS-CoV-2-associated. Using the MIRA data, each spike-specific TCR was mapped to the spike region that the TCR reacts to and placed in a CD4 or CD8 class. Log10-transformed breadth and depth values were compared by one-way ANOVA with Sidak's multiple comparisons tests. TCRdb stores this immuneACCESS table with in-frame sequences only. Part of the clones is absent; in the studies checked, under half of the shortfall reflects unresolved V genes, and no reason is known for the rest. V, J and clone size reflect that table, while D and trimming were determined from the DNA. This sample comprises 83,000 or so clones, more than 70% of them detected only once. About 7% of the sample is taken by the ten largest.

This clone was observed once. No antigen is known for it. No base quality values were provided; no much bigger clone lies one nucleotide off. Spanning cysteine to phenylalanine, the CDR3 consists of 13 amino acids. This entry keeps only the CDR3 DNA: 39 bases, framed from base 1. The germline V gene (reference sequence) yields LNHDA for CDR1 and SQIVND for CDR2. V was cut back by 5 bases and J by 0 bases, leaving a gap of 7 bases between them. The time point label corresponds to: about 28 days (+/-7) after the second vaccine dose. AZD1222 recipients whose second dose came at about 4 weeks and those whose second dose came at about 12 weeks were combined into one group, since spike-specific TCR depth and breadth did not differ between the two schedules. Samples from vaccinated people were obtained from the UK trials COV001 and COV002, which included a single-blind randomized controlled phase 2/3 trial of AZD1222 (ChAdOx1 nCoV-19) in healthy adults. For TCRbeta chain sequencing, PBMC samples from trial participants were taken at day 0 and at day 28 after the second dose.

The V and J genes are TRBV19 and TRBJ1-1; the D gene is unclear. The sequence came from an adult who received the AZD1222 COVID-19 vaccine. The sample here was peripheral blood, taken 28 days after the second AZD1222 dose. The nucleotide sequence reads as follows: TGTGCCAGTAGTCAGACACTGAACACTGAAGCTTTCTTT. Translated, this gives CASSQTLNTEAFF.